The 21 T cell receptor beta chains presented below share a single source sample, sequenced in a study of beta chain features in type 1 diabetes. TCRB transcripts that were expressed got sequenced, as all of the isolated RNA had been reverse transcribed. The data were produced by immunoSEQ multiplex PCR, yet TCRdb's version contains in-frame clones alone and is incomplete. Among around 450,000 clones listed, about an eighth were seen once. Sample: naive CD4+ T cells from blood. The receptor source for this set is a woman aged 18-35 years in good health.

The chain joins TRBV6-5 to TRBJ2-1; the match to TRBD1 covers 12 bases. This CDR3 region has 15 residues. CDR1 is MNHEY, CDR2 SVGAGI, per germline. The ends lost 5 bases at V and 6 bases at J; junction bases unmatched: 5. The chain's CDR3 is CASSTGTGGSNEQFF. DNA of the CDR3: TGTGCCAGCAGTACCGGGACAGGGGGCTCCAATGAGCAGTTCTTC.

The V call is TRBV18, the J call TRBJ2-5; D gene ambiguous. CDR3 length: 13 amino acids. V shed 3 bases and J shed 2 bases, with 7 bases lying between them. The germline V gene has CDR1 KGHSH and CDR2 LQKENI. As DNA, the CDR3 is TGTGCCAGCTCACCGATAGAGCAAGAGACCCAGTACTTC. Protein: CASSPIEQETQYF.

Written as DNA, the CDR3 is TGTGCCAGCAGTAGGCTCGAGGTCCCCTACGAGCAGTACTTC. It encodes CASSRLEVPYEQYF. This rearrangement joins TRBV25-1 to TRBJ2-7, with no clear D. The CDR3 is 14 amino acids. V shed 5 bases and J shed 2 bases, with 13 bases lying between them. CDR1 MGHDK and CDR2 SYGVNS come from the germline V gene.

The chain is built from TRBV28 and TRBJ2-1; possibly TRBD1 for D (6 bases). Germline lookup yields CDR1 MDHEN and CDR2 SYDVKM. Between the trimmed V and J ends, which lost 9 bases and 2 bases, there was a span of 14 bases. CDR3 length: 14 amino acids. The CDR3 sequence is CASQGHTPYNEQFF. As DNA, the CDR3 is TGTGCCAGTCAGGGACACACTCCCTACAATGAGCAGTTCTTC.

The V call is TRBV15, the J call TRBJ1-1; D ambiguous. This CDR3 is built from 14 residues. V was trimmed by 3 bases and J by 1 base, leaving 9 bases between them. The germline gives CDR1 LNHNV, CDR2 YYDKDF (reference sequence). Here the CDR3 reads CATSSQAGNTEAFF. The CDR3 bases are TGTGCCACCAGCAGCCAGGCCGGGAACACTGAAGCTTTCTTT.

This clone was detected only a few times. In DNA, the CDR3 is TGCGCCAGCAGCCAAGCGACTAGTGACGAGACCCAGTACTTC. Translated: CASSQATSDETQYF. This sequence joins TRBV4-1 and TRBJ2-5, with D possibly matching TRBD2 (6 bases). Trimming cost V 1 base and J 5 bases, with 11 bases left between them. Germline CDR1 reads MGHRA; CDR2 reads YSYEKL. The CDR3 is 14 amino acids.

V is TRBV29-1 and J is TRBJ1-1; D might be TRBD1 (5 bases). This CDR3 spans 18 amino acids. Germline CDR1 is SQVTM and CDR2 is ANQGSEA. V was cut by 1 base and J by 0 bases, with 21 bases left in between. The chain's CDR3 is CSVEGDMVLGAVNTEAFF. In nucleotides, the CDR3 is TGCAGCGTTGAAGGAGACATGGTACTAGGGGCCGTGAACACTGAAGCTTTCTTT. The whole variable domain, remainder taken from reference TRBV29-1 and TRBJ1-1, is SAVISQKPSRDICQRGTSLTIQCQVDSQVTMMFWYRQQPGQSLTLIATANQGSEATYESGFVIDKFPISRPNLTFSTLTVSNMSPEDSSIYLCSVEGDMVLGAVNTEAFFGQGTRLTVV.

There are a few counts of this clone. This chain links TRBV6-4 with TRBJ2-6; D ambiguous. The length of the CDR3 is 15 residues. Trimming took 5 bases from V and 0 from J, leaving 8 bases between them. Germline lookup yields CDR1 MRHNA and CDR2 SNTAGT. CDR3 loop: CASSPGFSGANVLTF. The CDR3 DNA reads TGTGCCAGCAGTCCAGGATTCTCTGGGGCCAACGTCCTGACTTTC.

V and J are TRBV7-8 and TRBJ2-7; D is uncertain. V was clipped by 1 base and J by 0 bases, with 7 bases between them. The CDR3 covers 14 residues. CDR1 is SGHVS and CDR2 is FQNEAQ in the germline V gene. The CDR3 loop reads CASSLELISYEQYF. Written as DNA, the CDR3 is TGTGCCAGCAGCTTAGAGCTTATCTCCTACGAGCAGTACTTC.

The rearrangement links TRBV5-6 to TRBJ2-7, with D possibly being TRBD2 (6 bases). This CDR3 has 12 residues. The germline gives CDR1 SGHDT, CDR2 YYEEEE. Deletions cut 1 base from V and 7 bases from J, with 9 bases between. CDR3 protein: CASSLRGWEQYV. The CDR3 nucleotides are TGTGCCAGCAGCTTGCGGGGGTGGGAGCAGTACGTC.

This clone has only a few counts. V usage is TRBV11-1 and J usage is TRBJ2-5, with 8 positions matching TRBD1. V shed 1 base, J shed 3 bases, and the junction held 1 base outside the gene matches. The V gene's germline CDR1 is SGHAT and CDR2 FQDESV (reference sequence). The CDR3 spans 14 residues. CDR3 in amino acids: CASSLGTGKETQYF. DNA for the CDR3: TGTGCCAGCAGCTTAGGGACAGGGAAAGAGACCCAGTACTTC.

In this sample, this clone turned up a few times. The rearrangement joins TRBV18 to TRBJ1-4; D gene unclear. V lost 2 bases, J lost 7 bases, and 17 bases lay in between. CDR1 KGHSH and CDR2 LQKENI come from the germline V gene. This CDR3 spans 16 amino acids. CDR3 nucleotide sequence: TGTGCCAGCTCACCATCCACTTTGCCGGACCCTGAAAAACTGTTTTTT. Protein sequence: CASSPSTLPDPEKLFF.

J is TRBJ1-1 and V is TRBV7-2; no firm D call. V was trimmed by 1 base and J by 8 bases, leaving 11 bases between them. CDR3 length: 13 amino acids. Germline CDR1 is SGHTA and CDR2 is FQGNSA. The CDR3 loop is CASSLEYMTEAFF. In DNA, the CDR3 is TGTGCCAGCAGCTTAGAGTATATGACAGAAGCTTTCTTT.

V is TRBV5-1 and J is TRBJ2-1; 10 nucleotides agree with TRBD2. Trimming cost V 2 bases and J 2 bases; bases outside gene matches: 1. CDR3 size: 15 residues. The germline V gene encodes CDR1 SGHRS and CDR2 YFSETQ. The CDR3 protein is CASSLTSGTYNEQFF. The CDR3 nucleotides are TGCGCCAGCAGCTTAACTAGCGGGACCTACAATGAGCAGTTCTTC.

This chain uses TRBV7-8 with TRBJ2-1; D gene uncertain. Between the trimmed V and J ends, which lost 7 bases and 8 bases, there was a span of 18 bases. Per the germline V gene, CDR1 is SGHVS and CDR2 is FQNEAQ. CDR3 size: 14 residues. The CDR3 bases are TGTGCCAGCAAGCTAACACCCCAGAACGATGAGCAGTTCTTC. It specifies CASKLTPQNDEQFF.

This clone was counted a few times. The CDR3 nucleotides read TGTGCCAGCAGCTCCCTGTTAAACGCAGATACGCAGTATTTT. Its translation: CASSSLLNADTQYF. The chain joins TRBV7-2 to TRBJ2-3, with D uncertain. Germline V gives CDR1 SGHTA, CDR2 FQGNSA. The CDR3 has 14 residues. V lost 4 bases, J lost 4 bases, and 12 bases lay in between.

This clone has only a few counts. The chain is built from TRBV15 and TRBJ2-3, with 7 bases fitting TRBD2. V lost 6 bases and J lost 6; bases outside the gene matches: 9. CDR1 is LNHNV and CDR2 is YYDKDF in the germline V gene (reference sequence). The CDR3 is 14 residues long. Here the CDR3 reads CATRKSGKADTQYF. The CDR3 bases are TGTGCCACCAGGAAAAGCGGGAAGGCGGATACGCAGTATTTT.

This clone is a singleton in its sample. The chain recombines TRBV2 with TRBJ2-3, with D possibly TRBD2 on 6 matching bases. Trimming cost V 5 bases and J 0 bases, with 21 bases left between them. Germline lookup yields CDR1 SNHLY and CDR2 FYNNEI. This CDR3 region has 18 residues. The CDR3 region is CASSKRWLRGISTDTQYF. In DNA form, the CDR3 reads TGTGCCAGCAGTAAGAGGTGGTTGCGGGGTATTAGCACAGATACGCAGTATTTT. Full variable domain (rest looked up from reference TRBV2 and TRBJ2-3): EPEVTQTPSHQVTQMGQEVILRCVPISNHLYFYWYRQILGQKVEFLVSFYNNEISEKSEIFDDQFSVERPDGSNFTLKIRSTKLEDSAMYFCASSKRWLRGISTDTQYFGPGTRLTVL.

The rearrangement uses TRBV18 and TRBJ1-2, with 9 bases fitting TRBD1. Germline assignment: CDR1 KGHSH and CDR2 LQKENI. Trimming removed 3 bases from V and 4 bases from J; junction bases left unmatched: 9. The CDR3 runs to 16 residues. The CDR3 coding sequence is TGTGCCAGCTCACCTACAGGGGGCGACCCCTTCTATGGCTACACCTTC. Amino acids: CASSPTGGDPFYGYTF.

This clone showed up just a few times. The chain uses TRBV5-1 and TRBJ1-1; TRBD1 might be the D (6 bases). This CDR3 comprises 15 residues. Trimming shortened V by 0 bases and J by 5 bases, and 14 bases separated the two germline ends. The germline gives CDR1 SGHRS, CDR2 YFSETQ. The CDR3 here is CASSLDTGQGTEAFF. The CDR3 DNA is TGCGCCAGCAGCTTGGACACAGGGCAGGGTACTGAAGCTTTCTTT. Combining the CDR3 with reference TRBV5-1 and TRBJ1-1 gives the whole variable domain KAGVTQTPRYLIKTRGQQVTLSCSPISGHRSVSWYQQTPGQGLQFLFEYFSETQRNKGNFPGRFSGRQFSNSRSEMNVSTLELGDSALYLCASSLDTGQGTEAFFGQGTRLTVV.

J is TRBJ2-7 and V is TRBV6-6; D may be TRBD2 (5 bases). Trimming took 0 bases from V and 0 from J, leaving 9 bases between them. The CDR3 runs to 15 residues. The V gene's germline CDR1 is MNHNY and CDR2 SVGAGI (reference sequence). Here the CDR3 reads CASSYSGTSSYEQYV. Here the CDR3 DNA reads TGTGCCAGCAGTTACTCGGGAACTAGCTCCTACGAGCAGTACGTC.